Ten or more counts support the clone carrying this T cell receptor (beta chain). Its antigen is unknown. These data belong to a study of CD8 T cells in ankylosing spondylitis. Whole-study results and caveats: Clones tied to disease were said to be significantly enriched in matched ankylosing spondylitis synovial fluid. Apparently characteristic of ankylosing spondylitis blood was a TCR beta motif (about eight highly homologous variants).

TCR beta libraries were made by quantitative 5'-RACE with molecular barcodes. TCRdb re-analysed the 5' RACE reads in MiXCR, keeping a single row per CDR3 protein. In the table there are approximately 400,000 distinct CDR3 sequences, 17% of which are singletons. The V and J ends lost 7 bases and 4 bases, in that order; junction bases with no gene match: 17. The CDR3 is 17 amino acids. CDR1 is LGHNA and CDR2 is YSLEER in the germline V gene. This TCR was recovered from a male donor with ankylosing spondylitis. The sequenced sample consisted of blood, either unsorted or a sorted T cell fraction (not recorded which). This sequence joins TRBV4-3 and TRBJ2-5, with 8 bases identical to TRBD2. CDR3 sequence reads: CASNIGHGRGLRETQYF. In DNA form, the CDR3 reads TGCGCCAGCAACATTGGGCACGGGAGGGGTTTACGAGAGACCCAGTACTTC.